The 2 T cell receptor beta chains below come from one sample, sequenced in a study of response to subunit inactivated influenza vaccine. TCRdb ran MiXCR on the RT-PCR reads and lists one entry per CDR3 protein. This repertoire shows 450,000 to 550,000 distinct CDR3 sequences, 25% found once; its top ten account for approximately 1.9%. The sequences come from CD4+ T cells sorted from PBMCs, collected 4 to 6 days after vaccination. These receptors all come from a man aged 45 to 65 who received an inactivated influenza vaccine.

A word on this clonotype: An end of the junction does not agree with germline; a read error may underlie this. The chain employs TRBV7-9 and TRBJ2-1; no clear D. The CDR3 extends over 12 amino acids. Germline CDR1 SEHNR, CDR2 FQNEAQ (reference sequence). CDR3: CASSLALGTLVF. DNA of the CDR3: TGTGCCAGCAGCTTAGCGCTCGGCACCCTCGTCTTT.

The chain combines TRBV5-1 with TRBJ1-4, with 7 bases that match TRBD1. This CDR3 is built from 17 residues. The germline CDR1 and CDR2 sequences are SGHRS and YFSETQ. The junction had 13 bases not matched to a gene; V was cut back by 4 bases and J by 4 bases. CDR3: CASSMSAGAGGNEKLFF. CDR3 DNA: TGCGCCAGCAGCATGTCCGCAGGGGCAGGGGGTAATGAAAAACTGTTTTTT.